The present T cell receptor (beta chain) was sequenced within a study of post-analysis software for immune sequencing data. In the study overall: Disease trajectories encompassed relapsing-remitting, secondary progressive and progressive-relapsing multiple sclerosis. Study-wide points: Higher frequency in patients than in controls was seen for about 5 TRBV segments, with TRBV5-6, TRBV5-1 and TRBV20-1 among them. Versus controls, multiple sclerosis patients showed significantly lower diversity (normalized Chao1). Strong co-clustering by F measure linked samples that shared a preparation batch.

The germline V gene encodes CDR1 SQVTM and CDR2 ANQGSEA. V was pared by 4 bases and J by 7 bases, with 6 bases of the junction left unmatched. This CDR3 spans 13 amino acids. Unique molecular identifiers were carried by the TCR beta cDNA libraries. When about 0.85 to 11 million T cells were used, they gave roughly 490,000 cDNA molecules. TCRdb ran MiXCR on the PCR reads and lists one entry per CDR3 protein. Among about 200,000 distinct CDR3 sequences listed, 29% were seen once. Of note for this clonotype: Antigen: not known. Just one base apart from a much larger clone, this may be a read error.

The sample consisted of blood. The chain links TRBV29-1 to TRBJ2-7, with 11 bases aligning to TRBD2. The TCR comes from a girl between 2 and 17 years old with multiple sclerosis. CDR3 sequence (DNA): TGCAGCGTTGGAGGACTAGCGGGCAATGAGCAGTACTTC. It is translated as CSVGGLAGNEQYF.